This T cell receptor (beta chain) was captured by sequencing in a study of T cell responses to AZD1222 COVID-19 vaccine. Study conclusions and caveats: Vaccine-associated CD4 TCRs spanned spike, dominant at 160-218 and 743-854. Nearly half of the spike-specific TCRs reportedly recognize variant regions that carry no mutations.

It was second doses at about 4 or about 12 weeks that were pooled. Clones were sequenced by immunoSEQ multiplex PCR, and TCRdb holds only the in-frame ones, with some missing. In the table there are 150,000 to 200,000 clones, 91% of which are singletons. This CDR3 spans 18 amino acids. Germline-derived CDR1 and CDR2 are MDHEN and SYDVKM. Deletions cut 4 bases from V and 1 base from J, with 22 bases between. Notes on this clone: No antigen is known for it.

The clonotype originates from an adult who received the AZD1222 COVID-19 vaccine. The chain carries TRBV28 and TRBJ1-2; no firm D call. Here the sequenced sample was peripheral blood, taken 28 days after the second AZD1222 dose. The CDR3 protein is CASSSMSGNRPGNYGYTF. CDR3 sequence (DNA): TGTGCCAGCAGTTCCATGTCCGGGAACCGCCCTGGTAACTATGGCTACACCTTC.